This T cell receptor (beta chain) was observed in a study of identical twins. Study findings and constraints: While abundant cord blood beta clonotypes carried fewer insertions, memory repertoires showed no such pattern. Findings depended on cross-sectional statistics rather than tracking the same donors.

Points on this clonotype: Its specificity is unknown.

V lost 2 bases, J lost 5 bases, and 9 bases lay in between. Per the germline V gene, CDR1 is SEHNR and CDR2 is FQNEAQ (reference sequence). The CDR3 runs to 14 residues. TCRdb reprocessed the 5' RACE reads via MiXCR and lists one record per CDR3 protein. The sample carries more than 400,000 distinct CDR3 sequences, approximately 16% recorded once. This sample was also put to use in a study of yellow fever vaccine responses in identical twins.

This receptor was obtained from a woman aged 18 to 35 in good health. Sequenced input: CD4+ T cells sorted from blood. J is TRBJ2-2 and V is TRBV7-9; unclear D gene. CDR3 sequence reads: CASSLRAQTGELFF. For the CDR3, the DNA is TGTGCCAGCAGCTTAAGGGCCCAAACCGGGGAGCTGTTTTTT.